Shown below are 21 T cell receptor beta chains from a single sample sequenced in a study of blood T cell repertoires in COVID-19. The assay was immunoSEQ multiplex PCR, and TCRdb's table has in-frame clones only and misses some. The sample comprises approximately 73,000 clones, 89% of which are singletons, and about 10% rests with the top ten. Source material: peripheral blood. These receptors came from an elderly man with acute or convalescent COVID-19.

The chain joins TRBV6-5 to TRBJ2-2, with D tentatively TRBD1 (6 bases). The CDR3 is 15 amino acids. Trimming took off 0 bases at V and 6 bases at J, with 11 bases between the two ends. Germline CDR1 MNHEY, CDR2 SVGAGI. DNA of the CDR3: TGTGCCAGCAGTTACTCGGGGGCGCAAGCCGGGGAGCTGTTTTTT. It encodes CASSYSGAQAGELFF.

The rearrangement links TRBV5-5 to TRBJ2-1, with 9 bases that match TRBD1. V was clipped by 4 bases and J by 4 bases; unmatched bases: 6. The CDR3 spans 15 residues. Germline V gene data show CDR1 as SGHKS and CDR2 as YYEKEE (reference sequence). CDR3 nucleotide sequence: TGTGCCAGCAGCCGAGACAGGGGGGGATACAATGAGCAGTTCTTC. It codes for CASSRDRGGYNEQFF.

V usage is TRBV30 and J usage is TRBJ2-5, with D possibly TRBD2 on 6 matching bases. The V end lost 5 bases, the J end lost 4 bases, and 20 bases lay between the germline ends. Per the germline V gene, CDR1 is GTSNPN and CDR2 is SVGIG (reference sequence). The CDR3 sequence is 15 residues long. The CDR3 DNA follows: TGTGCCTGGGCAGAGGCGGGATTGTTCGGAGAGACCCAGTACTTC. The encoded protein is CAWAEAGLFGETQYF.

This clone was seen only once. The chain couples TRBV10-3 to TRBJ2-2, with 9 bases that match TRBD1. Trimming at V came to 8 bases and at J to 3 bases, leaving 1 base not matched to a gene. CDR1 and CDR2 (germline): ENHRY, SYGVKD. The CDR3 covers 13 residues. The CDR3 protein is CAIRDRDTGELFF. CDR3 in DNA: TGTGCCATCCGGGACAGGGACACCGGGGAGCTGTTTTTT.

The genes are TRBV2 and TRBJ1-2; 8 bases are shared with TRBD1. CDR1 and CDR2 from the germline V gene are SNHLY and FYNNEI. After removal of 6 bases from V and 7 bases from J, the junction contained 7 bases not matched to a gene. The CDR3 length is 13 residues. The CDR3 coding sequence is TGTGCCAGCAGGGTGGACAGGGATCGTGGCTACACCTTC. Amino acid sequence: CASRVDRDRGYTF.

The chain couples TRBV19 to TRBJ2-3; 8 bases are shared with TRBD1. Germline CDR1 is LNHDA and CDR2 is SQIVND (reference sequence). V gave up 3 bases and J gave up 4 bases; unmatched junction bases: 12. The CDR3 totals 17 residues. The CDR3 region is CASSMVGRGRVADTQYF. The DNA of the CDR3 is TGTGCCAGTAGTATGGTCGGCAGGGGGCGCGTCGCAGATACGCAGTATTTT.

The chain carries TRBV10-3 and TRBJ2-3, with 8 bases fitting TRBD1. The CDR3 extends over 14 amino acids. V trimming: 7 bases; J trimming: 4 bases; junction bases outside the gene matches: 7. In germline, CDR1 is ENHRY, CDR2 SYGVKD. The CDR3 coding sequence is TGTGCCATCACCGTGACAGGGGAGGCAGATACGCAGTATTTT. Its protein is CAITVTGEADTQYF.

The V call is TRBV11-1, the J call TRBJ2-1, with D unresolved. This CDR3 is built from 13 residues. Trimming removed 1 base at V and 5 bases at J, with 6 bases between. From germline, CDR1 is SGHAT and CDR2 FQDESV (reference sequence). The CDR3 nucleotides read TGTGCCAGCAGCTTAGGACAAAACAATGAGCAGTTCTTC. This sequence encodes CASSLGQNNEQFF.

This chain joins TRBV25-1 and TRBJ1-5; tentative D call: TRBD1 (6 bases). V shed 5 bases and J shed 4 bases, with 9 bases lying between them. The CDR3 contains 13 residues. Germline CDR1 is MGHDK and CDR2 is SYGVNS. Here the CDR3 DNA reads TGTGCCAGCAGTAAACAGGGTAATCAGCCCCAGCATTTT. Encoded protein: CASSKQGNQPQHF.

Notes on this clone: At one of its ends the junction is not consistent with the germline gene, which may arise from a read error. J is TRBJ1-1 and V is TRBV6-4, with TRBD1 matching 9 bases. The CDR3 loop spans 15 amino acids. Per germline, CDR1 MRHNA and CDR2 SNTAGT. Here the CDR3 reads CASRDSDRGNTEAFF. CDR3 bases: TGTGCCAGCAGGGACTCGGACAGGGGGAACACTGAAGCTTTCTTT.

Here the CDR3 reads CASSIRDRAAGEQYF. The CDR3, as DNA: TGTGCCAGTAGTATTCGGGACAGGGCCGCAGGCGAGCAGTACTTC. The chain is built from TRBV19 and TRBJ2-7, with 9 bases identical to TRBD1. This CDR3 is 15 amino acids long. V shed 3 bases and J 6 bases; nucleotides not matched to a gene: 9. Germline V gene lookup returns CDR1 LNHDA and CDR2 SQIVND (reference sequence). Full variable domain (outside the CDR3, taken from reference TRBV19 and TRBJ2-7): DGGITQSPKYLFRKEGQNVTLSCEQNLNHDAMYWYRQDPGQGLRLIYYSQIVNDFQKGDIAEGYSVSREKKESFPLTVTSAQKNPTAFYLCASSIRDRAAGEQYFGPGTRLTVT.

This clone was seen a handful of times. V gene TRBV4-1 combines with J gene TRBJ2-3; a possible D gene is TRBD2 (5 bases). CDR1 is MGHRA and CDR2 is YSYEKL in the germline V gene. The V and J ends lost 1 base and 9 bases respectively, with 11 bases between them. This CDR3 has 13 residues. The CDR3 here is CASSQGVGDTQYF. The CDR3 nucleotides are TGCGCCAGCAGCCAAGGGGTGGGAGACACGCAGTATTTT.

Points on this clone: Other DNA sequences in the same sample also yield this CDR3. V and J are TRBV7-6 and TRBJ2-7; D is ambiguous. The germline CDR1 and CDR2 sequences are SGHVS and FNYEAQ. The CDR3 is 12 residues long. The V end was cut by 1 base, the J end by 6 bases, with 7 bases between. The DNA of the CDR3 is TGTGCCAGCAGCTTAGACAGATCCGAGCAGTACTTC. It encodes CASSLDRSEQYF.

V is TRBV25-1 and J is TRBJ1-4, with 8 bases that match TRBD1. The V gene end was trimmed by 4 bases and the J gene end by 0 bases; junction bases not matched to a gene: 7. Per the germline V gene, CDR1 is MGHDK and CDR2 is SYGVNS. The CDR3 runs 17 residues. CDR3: CASSAVTGGATNEKLFF. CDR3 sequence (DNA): TGTGCCAGCAGTGCCGTCACAGGGGGAGCAACTAATGAAAAACTGTTTTTT.

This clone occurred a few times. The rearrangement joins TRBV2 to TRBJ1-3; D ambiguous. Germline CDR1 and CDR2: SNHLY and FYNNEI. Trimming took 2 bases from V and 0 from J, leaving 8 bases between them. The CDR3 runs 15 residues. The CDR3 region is CASSERPVSGNTIYF. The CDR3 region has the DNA TGTGCCAGCAGTGAACGTCCCGTCTCTGGAAACACCATATATTTT.

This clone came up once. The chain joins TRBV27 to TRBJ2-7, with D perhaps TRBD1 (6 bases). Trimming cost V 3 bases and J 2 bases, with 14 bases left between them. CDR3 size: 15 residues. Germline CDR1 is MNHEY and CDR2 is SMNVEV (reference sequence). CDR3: CASSFVPGTTYEQYF. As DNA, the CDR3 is TGTGCCAGCAGTTTCGTCCCAGGGACAACCTACGAGCAGTACTTC.

The CDR3 is CASSLRRLAGTIYF. CDR3 DNA: TGTGCCAGCAGCTTACGGCGGTTAGCTGGCACCATATATTTT. The chain links TRBV7-8 to TRBJ1-3; no definite D call. This CDR3 spans 14 amino acids. Germline V gives CDR1 SGHVS, CDR2 FQNEAQ. V was clipped by 2 bases and J by 9 bases, with 14 bases between them. Complete variable domain (other parts from reference TRBV7-8 and TRBJ1-3): GAGVSQSPRYKVAKRGQDVALRCDPISGHVSLFWYQQALGQGPEFLTYFQNEAQLDKSGLPSDRFFAERPEGSVSTLKIQRTQQEDSAVYLCASSLRRLAGTIYFGEGSWLTVV.

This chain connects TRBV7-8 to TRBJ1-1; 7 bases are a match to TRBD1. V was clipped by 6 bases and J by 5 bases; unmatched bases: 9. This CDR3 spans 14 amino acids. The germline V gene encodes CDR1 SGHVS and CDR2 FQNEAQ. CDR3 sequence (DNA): TGTGCCAGCAGTTCCGGGACAGTAAAGACTGAAGCTTTCTTT. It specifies CASSSGTVKTEAFF.

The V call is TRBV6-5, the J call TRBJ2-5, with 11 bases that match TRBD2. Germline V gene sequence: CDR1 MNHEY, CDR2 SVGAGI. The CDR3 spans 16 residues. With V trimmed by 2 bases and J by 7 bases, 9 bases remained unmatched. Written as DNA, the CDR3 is TGTGCCAGCAGTTACCACACTAGCGGGAGAGTGGGGACCCAGTACTTC. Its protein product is CASSYHTSGRVGTQYF.

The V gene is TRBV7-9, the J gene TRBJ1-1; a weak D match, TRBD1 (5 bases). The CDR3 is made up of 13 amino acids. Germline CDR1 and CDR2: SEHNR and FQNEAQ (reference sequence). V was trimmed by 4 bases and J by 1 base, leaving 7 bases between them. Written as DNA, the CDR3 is TGTGCCAGCAGCTCCCAGGGGAACACTGAAGCTTTCTTT. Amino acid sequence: CASSSQGNTEAFF.

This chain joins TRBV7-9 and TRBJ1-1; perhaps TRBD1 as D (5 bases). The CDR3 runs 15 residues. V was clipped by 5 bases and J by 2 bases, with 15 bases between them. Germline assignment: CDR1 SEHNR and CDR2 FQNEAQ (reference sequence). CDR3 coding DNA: TGTGCCAGCAGCCTCATGCGGAGGGGAAACACTGAAGCTTTCTTT. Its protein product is CASSLMRRGNTEAFF.